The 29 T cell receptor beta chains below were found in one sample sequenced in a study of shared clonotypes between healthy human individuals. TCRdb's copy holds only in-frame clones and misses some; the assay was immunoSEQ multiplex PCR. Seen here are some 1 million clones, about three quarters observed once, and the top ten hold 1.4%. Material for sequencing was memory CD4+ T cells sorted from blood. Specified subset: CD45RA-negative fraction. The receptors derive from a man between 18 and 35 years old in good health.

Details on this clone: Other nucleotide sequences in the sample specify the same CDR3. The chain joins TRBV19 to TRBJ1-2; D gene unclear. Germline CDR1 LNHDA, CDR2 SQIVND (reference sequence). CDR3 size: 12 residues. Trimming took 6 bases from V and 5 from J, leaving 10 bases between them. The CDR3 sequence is CASSPRDYGYTF. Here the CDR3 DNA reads TGTGCCAGTAGCCCGAGGGATTATGGCTACACCTTC.

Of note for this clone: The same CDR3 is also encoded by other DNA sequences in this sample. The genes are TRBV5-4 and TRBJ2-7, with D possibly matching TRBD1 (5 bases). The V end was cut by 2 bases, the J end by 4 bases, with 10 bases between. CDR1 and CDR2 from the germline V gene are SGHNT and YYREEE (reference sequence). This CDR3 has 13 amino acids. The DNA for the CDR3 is TGTGCCAGCAGCTTAGACAGACCATACGAGCAGTACTTC. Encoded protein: CASSLDRPYEQYF.

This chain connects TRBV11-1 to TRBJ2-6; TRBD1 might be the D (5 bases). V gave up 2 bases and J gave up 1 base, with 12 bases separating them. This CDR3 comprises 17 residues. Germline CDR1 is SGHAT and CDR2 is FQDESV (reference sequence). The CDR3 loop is CASSLRQGMSGANVLTF. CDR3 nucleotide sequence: TGTGCCAGCAGCTTAAGGCAGGGAATGTCTGGGGCCAACGTCCTGACTTTC.

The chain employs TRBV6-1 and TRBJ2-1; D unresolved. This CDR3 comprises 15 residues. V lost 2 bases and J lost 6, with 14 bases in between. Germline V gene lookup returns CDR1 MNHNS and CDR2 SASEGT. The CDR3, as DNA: TGTGCCAGCAGTGAACGGGTAGTGGAATTCAATGAGCAGTTCTTC. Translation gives CASSERVVEFNEQFF.

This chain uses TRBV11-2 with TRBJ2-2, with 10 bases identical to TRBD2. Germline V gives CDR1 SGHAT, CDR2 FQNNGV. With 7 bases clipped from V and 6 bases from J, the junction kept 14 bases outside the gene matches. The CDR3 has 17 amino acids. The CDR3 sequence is CASTLNGLAARAGELFF. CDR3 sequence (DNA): TGTGCCAGCACCCTAAACGGACTAGCGGCTCGCGCCGGGGAGCTGTTTTTT.

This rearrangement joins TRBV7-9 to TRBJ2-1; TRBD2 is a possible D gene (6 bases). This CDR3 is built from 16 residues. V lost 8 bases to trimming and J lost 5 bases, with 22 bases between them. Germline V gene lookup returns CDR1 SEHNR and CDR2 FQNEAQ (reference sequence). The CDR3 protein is CASELGRGILNNEQFF. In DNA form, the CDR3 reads TGTGCCAGCGAACTCGGGCGGGGTATACTTAACAATGAGCAGTTCTTC.

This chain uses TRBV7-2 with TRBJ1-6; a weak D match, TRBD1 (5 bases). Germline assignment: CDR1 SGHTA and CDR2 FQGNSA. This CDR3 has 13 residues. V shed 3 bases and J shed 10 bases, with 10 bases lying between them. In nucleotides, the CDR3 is TGTGCCAGCAGCTTCGGGGGAGGATCACCCCTCCACTTT. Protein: CASSFGGGSPLHF.

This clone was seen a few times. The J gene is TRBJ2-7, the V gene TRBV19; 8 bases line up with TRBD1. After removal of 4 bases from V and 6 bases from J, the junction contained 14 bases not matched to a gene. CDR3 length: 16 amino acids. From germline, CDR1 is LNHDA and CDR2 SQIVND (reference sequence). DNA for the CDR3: TGTGCCAGTAGTAGAGACAGGGGTCTTTCTTTCGCCGAGCAGTACTTC. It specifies CASSRDRGLSFAEQYF. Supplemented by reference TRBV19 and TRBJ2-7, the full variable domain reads DGGITQSPKYLFRKEGQNVTLSCEQNLNHDAMYWYRQDPGQGLRLIYYSQIVNDFQKGDIAEGYSVSREKKESFPLTVTSAQKNPTAFYLCASSRDRGLSFAEQYFGPGTRLTVT.

The CDR3 DNA reads TGTGCCAGCAGCCATGGACAGGGGGGTACAGATACGCAGTATTTT. Protein product: CASSHGQGGTDTQYF. The V and J genes are TRBV7-9 and TRBJ2-3; 10 bases agree with TRBD1. The V gene's germline CDR1 is SEHNR and CDR2 FQNEAQ (reference sequence). Trimming removed 5 bases from V and 3 bases from J; junction bases left unmatched: 5. The CDR3 extends over 15 amino acids. Based on the CDR3 plus reference TRBV7-9 and TRBJ2-3, the full variable domain is DTGVSQNPRHKITKRGQNVTFRCDPISEHNRLYWYRQTLGQGPEFLTYFQNEAQLEKSRLLSDRFSAERPKGSFSTLEIQRTEQGDSAMYLCASSHGQGGTDTQYFGPGTRLTVL.

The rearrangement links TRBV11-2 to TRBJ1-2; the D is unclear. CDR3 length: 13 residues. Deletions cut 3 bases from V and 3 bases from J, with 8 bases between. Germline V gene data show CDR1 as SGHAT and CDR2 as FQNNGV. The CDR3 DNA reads TGTGCCAGCAGCTTGGGCAGATACTATGGCTACACCTTC. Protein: CASSLGRYYGYTF.

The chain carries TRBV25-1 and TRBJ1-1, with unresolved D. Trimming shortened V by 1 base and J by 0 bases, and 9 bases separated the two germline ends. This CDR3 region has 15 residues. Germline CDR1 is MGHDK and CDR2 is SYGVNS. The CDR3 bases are TGTGCCAGCAGTGAATTCGGTCCGATGAACACTGAAGCTTTCTTT. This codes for CASSEFGPMNTEAFF.

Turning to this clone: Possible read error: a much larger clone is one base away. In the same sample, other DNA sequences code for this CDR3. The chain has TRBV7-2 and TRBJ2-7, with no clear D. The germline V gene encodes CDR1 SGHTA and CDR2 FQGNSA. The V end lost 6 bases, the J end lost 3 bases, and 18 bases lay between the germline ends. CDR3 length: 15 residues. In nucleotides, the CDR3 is TGTGCCAGCAGTCAGTCAGAAGGGTTTGTCTACGAGCAGTACTTC. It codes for CASSQSEGFVYEQYF. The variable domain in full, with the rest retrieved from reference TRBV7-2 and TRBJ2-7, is GAGVSQSPSNKVTEKGKDVELRCDPISGHTALYWYRQSLGQGLEFLIYFQGNSAPDKSGLPSDRFSAERTGGSVSTLTIQRTQQEDSAVYLCASSQSEGFVYEQYFGPGTRLTVT.

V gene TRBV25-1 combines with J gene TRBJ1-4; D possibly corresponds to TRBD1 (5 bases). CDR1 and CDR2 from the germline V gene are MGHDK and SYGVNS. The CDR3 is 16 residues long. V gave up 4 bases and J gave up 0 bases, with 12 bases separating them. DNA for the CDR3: TGTGCCAGCAGTGTGGGGGATTCTGCAACTAATGAAAAACTGTTTTTT. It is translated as CASSVGDSATNEKLFF.

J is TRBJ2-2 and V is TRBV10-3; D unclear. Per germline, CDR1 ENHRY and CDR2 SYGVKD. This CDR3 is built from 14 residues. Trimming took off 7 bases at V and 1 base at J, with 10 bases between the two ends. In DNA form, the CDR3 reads TGTGCCATCAACTCGGACGGGAACACCGGGGAGCTGTTTTTT. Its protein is CAINSDGNTGELFF.

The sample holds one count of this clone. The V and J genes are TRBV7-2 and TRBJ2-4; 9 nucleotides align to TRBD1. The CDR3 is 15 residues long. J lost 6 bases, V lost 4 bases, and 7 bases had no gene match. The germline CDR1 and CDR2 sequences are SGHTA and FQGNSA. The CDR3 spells CASSSRQGVGNIQYF. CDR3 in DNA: TGTGCCAGCAGCTCGCGACAGGGGGTAGGAAACATTCAGTACTTC.

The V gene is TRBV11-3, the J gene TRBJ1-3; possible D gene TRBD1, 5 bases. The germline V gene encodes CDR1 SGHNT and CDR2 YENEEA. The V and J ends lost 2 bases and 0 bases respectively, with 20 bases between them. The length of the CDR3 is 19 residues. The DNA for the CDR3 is TGTGCCAGCAGCTTAACTTTGGTAGGGACGGACCTCTCTGGAAACACCATATATTTT. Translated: CASSLTLVGTDLSGNTIYF.

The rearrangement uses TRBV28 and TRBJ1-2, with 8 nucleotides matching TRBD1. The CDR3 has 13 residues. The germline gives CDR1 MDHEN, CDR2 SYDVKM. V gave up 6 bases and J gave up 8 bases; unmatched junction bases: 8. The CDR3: CASRPGGAWGYTF. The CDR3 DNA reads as TGTGCCAGCAGACCAGGGGGCGCGTGGGGCTACACCTTC.

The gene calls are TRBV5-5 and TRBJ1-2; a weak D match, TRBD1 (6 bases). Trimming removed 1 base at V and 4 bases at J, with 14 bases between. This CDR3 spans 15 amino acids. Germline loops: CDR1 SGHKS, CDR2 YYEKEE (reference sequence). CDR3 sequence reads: CASSLPEGEGYGYTF. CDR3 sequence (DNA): TGTGCCAGCAGCTTGCCGGAGGGGGAAGGCTATGGCTACACCTTC.

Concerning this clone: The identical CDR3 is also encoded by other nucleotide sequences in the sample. In DNA form, the CDR3 reads TGTGCCAGCTCCCCGGGGGGAGACACTGAAGCTTTCTTT. Translation: CASSPGGDTEAFF. The genes are TRBV18 and TRBJ1-1; perhaps TRBD1 as D (5 bases). V lost 6 bases and J lost 3, with 11 bases in between. Germline CDR1 is KGHSH and CDR2 is LQKENI. The CDR3 spans 13 residues.

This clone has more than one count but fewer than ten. CDR3 sequence: CASSPPGEQPQHF. The CDR3 nucleotides are TGTGCCAGCAGCCCTCCGGGGGAACAGCCCCAGCATTTT. The J gene is TRBJ1-5, the V gene TRBV25-1; D is possibly TRBD1 (5 bases). CDR1 and CDR2 from the germline V gene are MGHDK and SYGVNS. Trimming shortened V by 6 bases and J by 7 bases, and 13 bases separated the two germline ends. There are 13 residues in the CDR3.

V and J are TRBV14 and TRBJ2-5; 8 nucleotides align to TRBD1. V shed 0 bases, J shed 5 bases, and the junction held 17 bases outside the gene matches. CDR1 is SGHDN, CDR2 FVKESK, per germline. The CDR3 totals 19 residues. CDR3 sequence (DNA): TGTGCCAGCAGCCAAGAAAGGTGGAGGACAGGGAAGTTTAGGGAGACCCAGTACTTC. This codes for CASSQERWRTGKFRETQYF.

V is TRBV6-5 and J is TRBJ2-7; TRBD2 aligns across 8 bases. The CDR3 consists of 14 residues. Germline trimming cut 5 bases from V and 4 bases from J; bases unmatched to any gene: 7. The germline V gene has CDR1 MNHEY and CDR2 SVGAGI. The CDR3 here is CASSPLAGLYEQYF. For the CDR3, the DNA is TGTGCCAGCAGTCCTTTAGCGGGACTTTACGAGCAGTACTTC.

CDR3 DNA: TGTGCCAGCAGCCCGAGACTAGCGGCGCCCTCCTACGAGCAGTACTTC. Its protein is CASSPRLAAPSYEQYF. The chain couples TRBV11-2 to TRBJ2-7; 9 bases fit TRBD2. V lost 5 bases, J lost 0 bases, and 8 bases stayed unmatched. The CDR3 length is 16 residues. Looked up from germline, CDR1 is SGHAT and CDR2 is FQNNGV.

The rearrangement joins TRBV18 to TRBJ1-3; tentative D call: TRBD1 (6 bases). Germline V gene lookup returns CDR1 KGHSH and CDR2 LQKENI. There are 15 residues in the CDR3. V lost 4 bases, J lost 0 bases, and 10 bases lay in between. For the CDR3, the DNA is TGTGCCAGCTCACGACAGGAAAGCTCTGGAAACACCATATATTTT. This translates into CASSRQESSGNTIYF.

This chain's CDR3 is CAWSLKGVATQYF. The CDR3 DNA reads as TGTGCCTGGAGCCTAAAGGGGGTGGCGACCCAGTACTTC. The V gene is TRBV30, the J gene TRBJ2-5; D is possibly TRBD1 (6 bases). Germline V gene data show CDR1 as GTSNPN and CDR2 as SVGIG (reference sequence). The CDR3 contains 13 residues. V was clipped by 3 bases and J by 7 bases, with 15 bases between them.

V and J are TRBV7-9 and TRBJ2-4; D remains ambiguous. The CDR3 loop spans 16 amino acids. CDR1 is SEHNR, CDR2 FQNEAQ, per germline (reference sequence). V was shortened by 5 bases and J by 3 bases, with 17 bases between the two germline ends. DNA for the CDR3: TGTGCCAGCAGCCTCGCAACACAGTGGGGCAAAAACATTCAGTACTTC. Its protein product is CASSLATQWGKNIQYF.

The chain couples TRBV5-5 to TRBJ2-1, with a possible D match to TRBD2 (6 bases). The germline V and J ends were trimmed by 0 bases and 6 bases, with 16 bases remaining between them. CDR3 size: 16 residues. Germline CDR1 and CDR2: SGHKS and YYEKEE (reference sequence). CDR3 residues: CASSLEAGLTLNEQFF. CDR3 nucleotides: TGTGCCAGCAGCTTGGAAGCGGGCTTAACACTCAATGAGCAGTTCTTC.

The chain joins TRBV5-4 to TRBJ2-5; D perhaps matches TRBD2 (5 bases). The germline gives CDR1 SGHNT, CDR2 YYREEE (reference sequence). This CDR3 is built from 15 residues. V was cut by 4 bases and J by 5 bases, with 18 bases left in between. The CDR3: CASSLRVEGLETQYF. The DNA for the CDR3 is TGTGCCAGCAGCCTCCGGGTTGAGGGATTGGAGACCCAGTACTTC.

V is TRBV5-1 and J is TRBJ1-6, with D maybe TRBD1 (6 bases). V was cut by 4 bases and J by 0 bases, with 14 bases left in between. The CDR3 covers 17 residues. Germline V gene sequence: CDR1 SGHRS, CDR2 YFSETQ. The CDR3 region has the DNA TGCGCCAGCAGCCTTCGGACAGCAAACTCCTATAATTCACCCCTCCACTTT. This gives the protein CASSLRTANSYNSPLHF.